The 6 T cell receptor beta chains given below trace back to one sample, sequenced in a study of blood T cell repertoires in COVID-19 (dated by TCRdb to 2019 to 2021). Library preparation was by the immunoSEQ multiplex PCR assay. TCRdb re-hosts the immuneACCESS table, in-frame sequences only. Its copies lack some clones; in the studies checked, an unresolved V gene accounts for under half of them, and the cause for the rest is not known. This sample comprises about 470,000 clones, roughly nine tenths of them detected only once. The top ten clones comprise 0.7% of the sample. Sequences were obtained from PBMCs or T cells enriched from blood (not recorded which). The origin of the receptors is a woman between 18 and 29 years old who had recovered from COVID-19.

This clone has just one count. The CDR3 loop is CASSLLGGPYNEQFF. In DNA, the CDR3 is TGCGCCAGCAGCTTGTTAGGCGGGCCATACAATGAGCAGTTCTTC. The chain is built from TRBV5-1 and TRBJ2-1, with TRBD2 as a possible D gene (5 bases). V was cut by 1 base and J by 4 bases, with 12 bases left in between. The CDR3 length is 15 residues. Germline CDR1 reads SGHRS; CDR2 reads YFSETQ.

This chain connects TRBV4-2 to TRBJ1-1; D may be TRBD1 (6 bases). The CDR3 sequence is 14 residues long. Trimming pared 1 base from V and 4 bases from J, leaving 10 bases between. Germline lookup yields CDR1 LGHNA and CDR2 YNFKEQ. The DNA for the CDR3 is TGTGCCAGCAGCCAAGCGAGGGGGGGCACTGAAGCTTTCTTT. Its translation is CASSQARGGTEAFF.

CDR3 bases: TGTGCCTGGAGAGCCACAGGGGCGGGCGAAGCTTTCTTT. Protein: CAWRATGAGEAFF. The chain uses TRBV30 and TRBJ1-1, with 7 positions matching TRBD1. The CDR3 length is 13 residues. V shed 3 bases and J 8 bases; nucleotides not matched to a gene: 9. Germline values: CDR1 GTSNPN, CDR2 SVGIG (reference sequence). Full variable domain (missing parts from reference TRBV30 and TRBJ1-1): SQTIHQWPATLVQPVGSPLSLECTVEGTSNPNLYWYRQAAGRGLQLLFYSVGIGQISSEVPQNLSASRPQDRQFILSSKKLLLSDSGFYLCAWRATGAGEAFFGQGTRLTVV.

The J gene is TRBJ2-7, the V gene TRBV11-2; TRBD2 is a possible D gene (5 bases). This CDR3 region has 14 residues. Germline V gene sequence: CDR1 SGHAT, CDR2 FQNNGV. V lost 6 bases to trimming and J lost 1 base, with 13 bases between them. CDR3 protein: CASRTGSRSYEQYF. The CDR3 DNA follows: TGTGCCAGCAGGACGGGATCAAGGTCCTACGAGCAGTACTTC.

The chain employs TRBV4-1 and TRBJ2-7; D gene ambiguous. Per the germline V gene, CDR1 is MGHRA and CDR2 is YSYEKL. Trimming removed 1 base at V and 6 bases at J, with 10 bases between. This CDR3 comprises 13 residues. CDR3 amino acids: CASSQGGIIEQYF. The CDR3 DNA reads as TGCGCCAGCAGCCAAGGCGGTATAATCGAGCAGTACTTC.

This chain connects TRBV30 to TRBJ1-5; D remains unclear. V was cut by 3 bases and J by 3 bases, with 9 bases left in between. The CDR3 contains 13 residues. Per the germline V gene, CDR1 is GTSNPN and CDR2 is SVGIG (reference sequence). As DNA, the CDR3 is TGTGCCTGGAGAGAGGGATTCAATCAGCCCCAGCATTTT. This encodes CAWREGFNQPQHF. The full variable domain, completed using reference TRBV30 and TRBJ1-5, is SQTIHQWPATLVQPVGSPLSLECTVEGTSNPNLYWYRQAAGRGLQLLFYSVGIGQISSEVPQNLSASRPQDRQFILSSKKLLLSDSGFYLCAWREGFNQPQHFGDGTRLSIL.